This is a list of T cell receptor beta chains from one sample in a study of cytomegalovirus exposure and HLA in healthy donors. The method was immunoSEQ multiplex PCR; TCRdb's version includes in-frame clones alone and lacks a portion of them. The sample includes about 94,000 clones, around 84% of them seen just once. Sample: PBMCs. The receptors here all came from a human donor in good health. Both conserved end residues are part of each CDR3. The D gene is left open where the match is weak. Rows give clone size only sometimes, using once, few, many, or a class for an expanded clone.

D,V,J,size,DNA,CDR3
-,TRBV25-1,TRBJ2-5,-,TGTGCCAGCAAACAGGGTAATCAAGAGACCCAGTACTTC,CASKQGNQETQYF
-,TRBV7-2,TRBJ2-4,-,TGTGCCAGCAGCCTAAGCTTAGCCAAAAACATTCAGTACTTC,CASSLSLAKNIQYF
TRBD2,TRBV15,TRBJ2-2,-,TGTGCCACCAGCAGAGCTGCGGGGGGGCGAGGCGGGGAGCTGTTTTTT,CATSRAAGGRGGELFF
-,TRBV25-1,TRBJ1-2,once,TGTGCCAGCAGTACAGTCGCCTATGGCTACACCTTC,CASSTVAYGYTF
-,TRBV5-4,TRBJ1-1,-,TGTGCCAGCAAGGATGGAGGTTTGGCTGAAGCTTTCTTT,CASKDGGLAEAFF
-,TRBV7-2,TRBJ2-7,-,TGTGCCAGCAGCTACTTATCGGGACTCGCCTACGAGCAGTACTTC,CASSYLSGLAYEQYF
TRBD2,TRBV2,TRBJ2-3,-,TGTGCCAGCAGTGAAGTCGCTAGCGGGAGTGATACGCAGTATTTT,CASSEVASGSDTQYF
-,TRBV19,TRBJ1-5,-,TGTGCCAGTACTTTGGGCAGGGTCCAGCCCCAGCATTTT,CASTLGRVQPQHF
-,TRBV15,TRBJ2-4,-,TGTGCCACCATGGATAGGGGCACAGTAGCCAAAAACATTCAGTACTTC,CATMDRGTVAKNIQYF
TRBD2,TRBV4-2,TRBJ2-1,-,TGTGCCAGCAGCCAAGAACCTAGCGGGCCTCAGGAGCAGTTCTTC,CASSQEPSGPQEQFF
-,TRBV4-1,TRBJ2-7,few,TGCGCCAGCAGCCAAGATAAGAGGCAGTACGAGCAGTACTTC,CASSQDKRQYEQYF
-,TRBV29-1,TRBJ1-2,once,TGCAGCGTTGCTGACAGATCCGACTATGGCTACACCTTC,CSVADRSDYGYTF
-,TRBV28,TRBJ1-4,-,TGTGCCAGCCATAGGGGTGCAACTAATGAAAAACTGTTTTTT,CASHRGATNEKLFF
-,TRBV2,TRBJ1-1,-,TGTGCCAGCAGTGAAAACACGAACACTGAAGCTTTCTTT,CASSENTNTEAFF